This T cell receptor beta chain was documented in a study of radiotherapy plus CTLA-4 blockade in lung cancer. Study as a whole: Disease control reached 31%, with objective responses in 15% to 20%.

Generated by immunoSEQ multiplex PCR, the TCRdb table keeps only in-frame clones and is missing some. The table records roughly 53,000 clones, just under 85% of them present only once. CDR1 MDHEN and CDR2 SYDVKM come from the germline V gene. The CDR3 runs 18 residues. J was trimmed by 0 bases and V by 7 bases; bases with no gene match: 14. Study-wide findings and caveats: The study found tumor-derived TCR clones expanded in blood after radiotherapy plus ipilimumab. With interferon-beta, early dynamics of blood T cell clones were reported to best predict response.

This clone was recorded only once. Its specificity is unknown. The chain recombines TRBV28 with TRBJ1-5; 8 bases line up with TRBD1. This material consisted of peripheral blood, taken from a patient treated with radiotherapy plus ipilimumab. The TCR sequence derives from a human donor with non-small cell lung cancer whose response to radiotherapy plus ipilimumab could not be evaluated. The CDR3 protein is CASKGRRDRHYSNQPQHF. The DNA of the CDR3 is TGTGCCAGCAAGGGGCGACGGGACAGGCATTATAGCAATCAGCCCCAGCATTTT.